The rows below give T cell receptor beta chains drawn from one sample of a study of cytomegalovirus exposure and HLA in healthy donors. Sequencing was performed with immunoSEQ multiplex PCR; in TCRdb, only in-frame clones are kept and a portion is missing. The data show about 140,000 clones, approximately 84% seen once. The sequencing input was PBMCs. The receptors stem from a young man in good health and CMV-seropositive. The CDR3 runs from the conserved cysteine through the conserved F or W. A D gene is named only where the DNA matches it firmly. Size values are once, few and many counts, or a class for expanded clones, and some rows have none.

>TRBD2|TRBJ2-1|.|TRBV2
TGTGCCAGCAGATCTAGCGGGAGAGCTAATAATGAGCAGTTCTTC
CASRSSGRANNEQFF
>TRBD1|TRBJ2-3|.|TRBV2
TGTGCCAGCAGCTCAGCAGGGGGCTTCACAGATACGCAGTATTTT
CASSSAGGFTDTQYF
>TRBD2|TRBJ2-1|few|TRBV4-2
TGTGCCAGCAGCCACATAGCGGGAGCGAGGGACAATGAGCAGTTCTTC
CASSHIAGARDNEQFF
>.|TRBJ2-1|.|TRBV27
TGTGCCAGCAGTCCGGCGGTAGAGTCCTACAATGAGCAGTTCTTC
CASSPAVESYNEQFF
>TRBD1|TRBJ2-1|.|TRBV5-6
TGTGCCAGCAGCTTTAGTGATTTGGAGACAGGGAACCTCTTC
CASSFSDLETGNLF
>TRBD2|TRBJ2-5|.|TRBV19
TGTGCCAGTAGACGGACTAGCACGGAGACCCAGTACTTC
CASRRTSTETQYF
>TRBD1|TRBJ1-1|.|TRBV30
TGTGCCTGGAGACACGGACAGGGCGACACTGAAGCTTTCTTT
CAWRHGQGDTEAFF
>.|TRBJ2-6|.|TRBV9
TGTGCCAGCAACATAGAGGGGGCTGGGGCCAACGTCCTGACTTTC
CASNIEGAGANVLTF
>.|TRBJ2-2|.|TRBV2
TGTGCCAGCAGTGGGGGACACGTGAACACCGGGGAGCTGTTTTTT
CASSGGHVNTGELFF
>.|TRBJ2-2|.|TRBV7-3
TGTGCCAGCAGCTTAAACCAGGGGGGCAGGACCGGGGAGCTGTTTTTT
CASSLNQGGRTGELFF
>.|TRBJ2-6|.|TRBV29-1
TGCAGCGCTGGAGTGGCAGGGGCCAACGTCCTGACTTTC
CSAGVAGANVLTF
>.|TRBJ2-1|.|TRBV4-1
TGCGCCAGCAGCCAAGAGGGGCGGGGCGGGAATGAGCAGTTCTTC
CASSQEGRGGNEQFF
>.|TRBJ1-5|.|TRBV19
TGTGCCAGTAGTATAGCCGGGGGGGGGACTCAGCCCCAGCATTTT
CASSIAGGGTQPQHF
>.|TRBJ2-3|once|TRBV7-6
TGTGCCAGCAGCTTGGGACTTAGCGGACGCACAGATACGCAGTATTTT
CASSLGLSGRTDTQYF
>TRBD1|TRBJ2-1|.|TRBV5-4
TGTGCCAGCAGCCCTGGGGGGACAGGTTACAATGAGCAGTTCTTC
CASSPGGTGYNEQFF
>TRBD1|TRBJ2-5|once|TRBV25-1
TGTGCCAGCAGTGAATCTTCTGGACAGGATCAAGAGACCCAGTACTTC
CASSESSGQDQETQYF
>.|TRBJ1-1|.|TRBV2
TGTGCCAGCAGTGCGAGAGGTTCAAAAACTGAAGCTTTCTTT
CASSARGSKTEAFF